These T cell receptor beta chains were read from a single sample in a study of CD8 T cells in Susac syndrome. TCRdb itself ran the immunoSEQ multiplex PCR reads through MiXCR, one entry per CDR3 protein. The table has under 150,000 distinct CDR3 sequences, 80% to 85% seen once. Sequenced material: CD8+ T cells from PBMCs. The receptor source for this set is a human donor with multiple sclerosis. The CDR3 runs from the conserved cysteine through the conserved F or W. Fields, in order: CDR3 protein, V gene, J gene, D gene. The D gene is left open where the match is weak.

CASSPDRYGYTF	TRBV4-1	TRBJ1-2	NA
CASSTSLWGMNTEAFF	TRBV13	TRBJ1-1	NA
CASSDSETYEQYF	TRBV2	TRBJ2-7	NA
CASSPFARNSPLHF	TRBV7-2	TRBJ1-6	NA
CSVGGPTGELFF	TRBV29-1	TRBJ2-2	NA
CASSPVLIQGAAGNTIYF	TRBV2	TRBJ1-3	TRBD1
CASRDRGTGELFF	TRBV6-1	TRBJ2-2	TRBD1
CASSPWTGPSNQPQHF	TRBV7-2	TRBJ1-5	TRBD1
CASSLGTANSPLHF	TRBV5-1	TRBJ1-6	NA
CASQKPGRYTGELFF	TRBV25-1	TRBJ2-2	NA
CASRDRDSPLHF	TRBV27	TRBJ1-6	TRBD1
CASIQGWRTEAFF	TRBV27	TRBJ1-1	NA
CSARDPRQISYNEQFF	TRBV20-1	TRBJ2-1	NA
CAWTGGHRAAQYF	TRBV30	TRBJ2-3	NA
CASSMDPGRAEAFF	TRBV12-3/TRBV12-4	TRBJ1-1	NA
CASSPRKPKGRGHTEAFF	TRBV7-9	TRBJ1-1	TRBD1
CATSTPYNEQFF	TRBV15	TRBJ2-1	NA
CSAPPQGFYTEAFF	TRBV20-1	TRBJ1-1	NA
CATSRVLITDTQYF	TRBV15	TRBJ2-3	NA
CARETGANVLTF	TRBV7-9	TRBJ2-6	NA
CASRGLGSHEQYF	TRBV18	TRBJ2-7	NA
CASSFPGPGELFF	TRBV27	TRBJ2-2	NA
CASSVGGAGGDTQYF	TRBV9	TRBJ2-3	NA
CASSPAPGGQTTEAFF	TRBV7-8	TRBJ1-1	NA
CASSPSGLGVYF	TRBV7-2	TRBJ2-3	NA
CASRQGAHEQYF	TRBV10-2	TRBJ2-7	NA
CASSLNLAGGATYEQYF	TRBV7-9	TRBJ2-7	TRBD1
CASSDHSNQPQHF	TRBV2	TRBJ1-5	NA
CASSSGLAGGFEQFF	TRBV11-3	TRBJ2-1	TRBD2
CASSGRLGTGELFF	TRBV27	TRBJ2-2	NA
CASSPRRENTGELFF	TRBV18	TRBJ2-2	NA
CASSMDGYYGYTF	TRBV19	TRBJ1-2	NA
CAWSVGAGVEKLFF	TRBV30	TRBJ1-4	NA
CASSRIVPDLNSPLHF	TRBV28	TRBJ1-6	NA
CSARVRIAETQYF	TRBV20-1	TRBJ2-5	NA
CASSESFTDTQYF	TRBV2	TRBJ2-3	NA
CASSRWGTRTDTQYF	TRBV19	TRBJ2-3	NA
CASSPGPGIYSNQPQHF	TRBV19	TRBJ1-5	NA
CASSFVGGPYNEQFF	TRBV27	TRBJ2-1	NA
CASRNGLGEKLFF	TRBV19	TRBJ1-4	NA
CASSLQVGGNTIYF	TRBV6-5	TRBJ1-3	NA
CASSQDTPGGEYNEQFF	TRBV4-3	TRBJ2-1	NA
CASREDKGYNEQFF	TRBV12-3/TRBV12-4	TRBJ2-1	NA
CASSSGTVNNEQFF	TRBV2	TRBJ2-1	TRBD1
CASSSRQGSQPQHF	TRBV6-2/TRBV6-3	TRBJ1-5	TRBD1
CASSPGGAGYEQYF	TRBV4-1	TRBJ2-7	NA
CASSYKRGSNQPQHF	TRBV2	TRBJ1-5	NA
CATMVTGGNTGELFF	TRBV27	TRBJ2-2	TRBD1
CASTWGVGTNTEAFF	TRBV19	TRBJ1-1	NA
CASSPPGTVETDTQYF	TRBV5-4	TRBJ2-3	TRBD1
CASSQTVPGELFF	TRBV4-3	TRBJ2-2	NA
CASSLKGGTKPQHF	TRBV7-2	TRBJ1-5	NA
CASSFGGGSNQPQHF	TRBV27	TRBJ1-5	NA
CASSEWSGYNEQFF	TRBV6-1	TRBJ2-1	NA
CASSIPGELFF	TRBV19	TRBJ2-2	NA
CASSIRLVGNTIYF	TRBV19	TRBJ1-3	NA
CSARDRDNYYEQYF	TRBV20-1	TRBJ2-7	TRBD1
CRKGVPSDVYNEQFF	TRBV29-1	TRBJ2-1	NA
CASSGTQETRYF	TRBV2	TRBJ2-5	NA